This record covers a single T cell receptor beta chain. What it binds is not known. The data were obtained in a study of shared clonotypes between healthy human individuals. Across the study: Donor composition was two women and a few men, aged 18 to 49.

Study-wide results and limits: The authors expected sequencing depth to affect clonotype sharing among donors.

Sequenced by immunoSEQ multiplex PCR; TCRdb stores in-frame clones only, minus some. The table records hundreds of thousands of clones, roughly 70% of them present only once. This CDR3 is 13 amino acids long. V dropped 7 bases and J dropped 0 bases, with 7 bases sitting between them. Germline lookup yields CDR1 SGHAT and CDR2 FQNNGV. The sample comprised memory CD4+ T cells sorted from blood. The subset is: CD45RA-negative fraction. The receptor was isolated from a woman aged 25 to 39 in good health. The chain carries TRBV11-2 and TRBJ2-1; no reliable D call. The CDR3 is CASTSSSYNEQFF. The CDR3 nucleotides are TGTGCCAGCACCTCGAGCTCCTACAATGAGCAGTTCTTC.